These 7 T cell receptor beta chains share one sample of origin, sequenced in a study of blood T cell repertoires in COVID-19. Profiled with immunoSEQ multiplex PCR; TCRdb holds only in-frame clones, not every one. Of fewer than 400,000 clones listed, around 86% are singletons. Input material: peripheral blood. These receptors came from a human donor in a cohort sampled during active COVID-19.

The chain links TRBV5-6 to TRBJ1-2; D is unclear. V lost 4 bases, J lost 4 bases, and 14 bases lay in between. The CDR3 length is 14 residues. Germline V gene sequence: CDR1 SGHDT, CDR2 YYEEEE. CDR3 sequence (DNA): TGTGCCAGCAGCCAAACCAGGTTCGGCTATGGCTACACCTTC. Translated: CASSQTRFGYGYTF.

The genes are TRBV30 and TRBJ2-7; D is perhaps TRBD2 (5 bases). CDR3 length: 13 residues. Germline values: CDR1 GTSNPN, CDR2 SVGIG (reference sequence). The V end was cut by 2 bases, the J end by 2 bases, with 10 bases between. CDR3 amino acids: CAWSRGIAYEQYF. The DNA for the CDR3 is TGTGCCTGGAGTCGAGGGATAGCCTACGAGCAGTACTTC.

This chain uses TRBV4-2 with TRBJ1-2, with unresolved D. The V and J ends lost 0 bases and 0 bases respectively, with 8 bases between them. This CDR3 comprises 15 residues. Per the germline V gene, CDR1 is LGHNA and CDR2 is YNFKEQ. CDR3 nucleotides: TGTGCCAGCAGCCAAGAAAGGACTACTAACTATGGCTACACCTTC. This gives the protein CASSQERTTNYGYTF.

This clone showed up just once. This chain links TRBV6-1 with TRBJ2-1; 10 bases align to TRBD1. The CDR3 loop spans 15 amino acids. The germline gives CDR1 MNHNS, CDR2 SASEGT. Trimming took 2 bases from V and 6 from J; bases not matched to a gene: 4. In DNA, the CDR3 is TGTGCCAGCAGTGAACTCTGGACAGGGGGCAATGAGCAGTTCTTC. The encoded protein is CASSELWTGGNEQFF.

This clone was detected only a few times. The V gene is TRBV5-6, the J gene TRBJ2-5; a possible D gene is TRBD2 (5 bases). This CDR3 region has 15 residues. Looked up from germline, CDR1 is SGHDT and CDR2 is YYEEEE. Trimming removed 4 bases at V and 5 bases at J, with 18 bases between. Written as DNA, the CDR3 is TGTGCCAGCAGCAAGGCTCGGGGAGTCGTCGAGACCCAGTACTTC. It encodes CASSKARGVVETQYF.

J is TRBJ1-1 and V is TRBV15; no firm D call. With 0 bases removed from V and 0 bases from J, the gap between germline ends came to 11 bases. The germline CDR1 and CDR2 sequences are LNHNV and YYDKDF (reference sequence). The CDR3 is 16 residues long. CDR3 DNA: TGTGCCACCAGCAGAGATTTCGGACTTGTGAACACTGAAGCTTTCTTT. Encoded protein: CATSRDFGLVNTEAFF.

This chain links TRBV19 with TRBJ1-1; D unclear. V lost 2 bases to trimming and J lost 1 base, with 5 bases between them. Germline CDR1 is LNHDA and CDR2 is SQIVND (reference sequence). The CDR3 is 13 amino acids. The CDR3 DNA follows: TGTGCCAGTAGTATACGGGAGAACACTGAAGCTTTCTTT. Protein: CASSIRENTEAFF.